Described below is a single T cell receptor beta chain sequence and its context. No antigen is known for it. TCRdb ran MiXCR on the 5' RACE reads and lists one entry per CDR3 protein. Altogether about 470,000 distinct CDR3 sequences are present, roughly a quarter being singletons, with the ten largest covering around 3%. The data are from a study of identical twins. Germline values: CDR1 DFQATT, CDR2 SNEGSKA (reference sequence). V lost 6 bases, J lost 6 bases, and 7 bases stayed unmatched. CDR3 size: 14 residues. Points from the study as a whole: Low generation-probability sequences were in excess among twin-shared out-of-frame alpha sequences. The analysis was cross-sectional rather than longitudinal within donors.

The data were also submitted as part of a second study, on T cells expressing NK-cell markers. Per that paper: In the group of eight sequenced donors, seven were HCMV-seropositive and one was seronegative. Dominant NKG2C+ clonotypes accounted for roughly 1.0-7.0% of CD8+ T cells in about 6 donors.

Input material: CD4+ T cells sorted from blood. The chain uses TRBV20-1 and TRBJ2-1; 11 bases match TRBD2. The TCR was taken from a woman between 18 and 29 years old in good health. The CDR3, as DNA: TGCAGTGCCTCAATAGCGGGGGGGCCCAATGAGCAGTTCTTC. This codes for CSASIAGGPNEQFF.